Each of the 8 T cell receptor beta chains below was sequenced from the same sample in a study of shared clonotypes between healthy human individuals (dated by TCRdb to about 2020). Library preparation employed the immunoSEQ multiplex PCR assay. TCRdb obtained this table from immuneACCESS and retained in-frame rearrangements with V and J assigned. These tables miss some clones; where compared with another copy, unresolved V genes account for less than half of the shortfall, and the remainder is unexplained. Across this sample there are roughly 330,000 clones, with about 74% seen only once. 9% to 12% of the sample comes from the top ten. The sample was memory CD4+ T cells sorted from blood. In the paper's terms, the cell subset or site label means: CD45RA-negative fraction. All receptors derive from a man in his thirties or forties in good health.

This clone appeared a few times. This rearrangement joins TRBV11-2 to TRBJ1-2, with TRBD1 matching 9 bases. In germline, CDR1 is SGHAT, CDR2 FQNNGV. The CDR3 is made up of 15 amino acids. V shed 4 bases and J 3 bases; nucleotides not matched to a gene: 6. CDR3 DNA: TGTGCCAGCAGCTCCGCGGACAGGGGCGACTATGGCTACACCTTC. Translation gives CASSSADRGDYGYTF.

The rearrangement uses TRBV10-2 and TRBJ2-1; 15 nucleotides match TRBD2. This CDR3 has 17 residues. V trimming: 6 bases; J trimming: 4 bases; junction bases outside the gene matches: 7. Germline-derived CDR1 and CDR2 are WSHSY and SAAADI. The CDR3 is CASRGGLAGGSYNEQFF. CDR3 bases: TGCGCCAGCAGGGGGGGACTAGCGGGAGGATCGTACAATGAGCAGTTCTTC.

V gene TRBV4-2 combines with J gene TRBJ2-7; D unresolved. Germline loops: CDR1 LGHNA, CDR2 YNFKEQ. The ends were cut back, 4 bases at V and 2 bases at J, with 12 bases in the middle. The CDR3 covers 14 residues. The CDR3 DNA is TGTGCCAGCAGCCCTACAGACATTCCCTACGAGCAGTACTTC. This encodes CASSPTDIPYEQYF.

The chain couples TRBV6-6 to TRBJ2-7; D is undetermined. Trimming left V 4 bases short and J 4 bases short, with 11 bases between. The CDR3 extends over 13 amino acids. Germline assignment: CDR1 MNHNY and CDR2 SVGAGI (reference sequence). The CDR3 DNA follows: TGTGCCAGCAGTTCGGATGAAATTTACGAGCAGTACTTC. Translated: CASSSDEIYEQYF.

The rearrangement uses TRBV5-6 and TRBJ1-1, with D possibly being TRBD1 (6 bases). The CDR3 loop spans 15 amino acids. Germline V gives CDR1 SGHDT, CDR2 YYEEEE. V lost 5 bases to trimming and J lost 4 bases, with 18 bases between them. CDR3 region: CASRFIQGGSTEAFF. The DNA of the CDR3 is TGTGCCAGCAGGTTCATACAGGGAGGGAGCACTGAAGCTTTCTTT.

The chain couples TRBV9 to TRBJ2-3; possibly TRBD2 for D (6 bases). V was clipped by 4 bases and J by 5 bases, with 14 bases between them. CDR1 and CDR2 from the germline V gene are SGDLS and YYNGEE. The CDR3 spans 14 residues. CDR3 bases: TGTGCCAGCAGCTCTGGGACTCACCTAGATACGCAGTATTTT. Its protein product is CASSSGTHLDTQYF.

A few counts support this clone. V gene TRBV5-1 combines with J gene TRBJ2-6; 9 nucleotides align to TRBD2. V shed 0 bases, J shed 3 bases, and the junction held 4 bases outside the gene matches. The germline gives CDR1 SGHRS, CDR2 YFSETQ. The length of the CDR3 is 17 residues. CDR3 sequence: CASSLEVSGSGANVLTF. CDR3 nucleotides: TGCGCCAGCAGCTTGGAGGTTAGCGGGAGTGGGGCCAACGTCCTGACTTTC.

This rearrangement joins TRBV11-2 to TRBJ2-7, with 7 bases that match TRBD1. This CDR3 spans 13 amino acids. Trimming at V came to 5 bases and at J to 5 bases, leaving 6 bases not matched to a gene. CDR1 is SGHAT, CDR2 FQNNGV, per germline. The CDR3 spells CASSVDRLNEQYF. For the CDR3, the DNA is TGTGCCAGCAGCGTGGACAGGTTGAACGAGCAGTACTTC.